This record covers a single T cell receptor (beta chain). Sequence at one end of the junction differs from germline and may be a read error. This sample was taken from a study of T cell clones after liver transplantation. On the study more broadly: Without induction therapy, subjects received standard immunosuppression until 12-24 months post-transplant.

The assay was immunoSEQ multiplex PCR, and TCRdb's table has in-frame clones only and misses some. The data show more than 95,000 clones, approximately 90% seen once. Germline CDR1 is MNHEY and CDR2 is SMNVEV (reference sequence). The CDR3 loop spans 13 amino acids. The sample in question was CD4+ T cells from blood, obtained 12 months after liver transplant. The chain links TRBV27 to TRBJ1-1, with TRBD1 matching 9 bases. The sequence was collected from a human patient who received a liver transplant. Some T cells may be supplied by the graft donor. The CDR3 loop reads CASSFTGTGWGIF. As DNA, the CDR3 is TGTGCCAGCAGTTTCACCGGGACAGGGTGGGGCATCTTT.